This T cell receptor beta chain was sequenced for a study of persistence of HIV-infected CD4 T cells. Overall study findings and caveats: TCR oligoclonality correlated with proviral oligoclonality in the same sorted populations.

The immunoSEQ assay was version 4, run in survey mode. Profiled with immunoSEQ multiplex PCR; TCRdb holds only in-frame clones, not every one. The profile shows under 40,000 clones, approximately 70% of them singletons. In its sample, this clone was seen a few times. Its antigen is still unknown. The CDR3 length is 16 residues. V was clipped by 6 bases and J by 0 bases, with 15 bases between them. The V gene's germline CDR1 is SGHTA and CDR2 FQGNSA. The stimulus was an HIV-1 Gag 15-mer peptide pool, about 1 ug/peptide/mL. CD4+ T cells upregulating both CD40 ligand and CD69 were sorted as responding cells. Donors had CD4+ T cell counts above 400 cells/uL and were CMV-seropositive. Before stimulation, PBMCs underwent CD8+ T cell depletion.

The sequence derives from an adult man with HIV who was CMV-seropositive. This specimen was CD4+ T cells sorted from PBMCs after roughly 18-hour stimulation, taken from a patient who received antiretroviral therapy. The rearrangement joins TRBV7-2 to TRBJ1-3; no reliable D call. The CDR3 protein is CASSLRPSSSGNTIYF. The CDR3 DNA reads TGTGCCAGCAGTTTACGCCCGAGTTCCTCTGGAAACACCATATATTTT.